This TCR beta chain originates from a study of blood T cells in healthy people across ages (dated by TCRdb to about 2015). Background on the whole study: In model experiments, template switching captured roughly one uniquely barcoded TCR beta cDNA molecule for every two T cells. The donors were divided into four age groups: young (average around 16 years), middle-aged (over 35), aged (approximately 62) and long-lived (roughly 82). The study measured age-related changes in TCR beta repertoire diversity using deep sequencing normalized with unique cDNA molecular identifiers. For two donors (one aged 18 to 29 and one aged 80 or older), the study analyzed two additional independent replicas of 1 million unique cDNA reads from the same blood draw. To avoid experimental bias, donors of different ages were randomly spread across the sequencing lanes.

A remark on this clonotype: The antigen it recognizes is unknown. Base qualities are not provided; no much larger clone lies one nucleotide away.

Library creation used 5' RACE. Sequencing relied on an Illumina HiSeq 2500. The second PCR ran for roughly 6 to 11 cycles and used a J-beta primer mix along with a sample-barcoded 5' primer. A template-switch 5' adaptor carrying 12 random nucleotides introduced a unique molecular identifier onto each TCR beta cDNA molecule. At least 2.5 million CDR3-containing paired-end reads were obtained from each sample. All of the RNA was converted into first-strand cDNA using the Mint cDNA synthesis kit, with a TRBC-specific oligonucleotide serving as the primer. Following uracil-DNA glycosylase treatment, a first 18-cycle PCR with universal primers M1SS and BC2_uni_R was performed on all cDNA. As for how the authors treated the data: For normalization, 1 million high-quality reads were randomly selected from each sample, with every read carrying a distinct molecular identifier. Instead of being binned into consensus sequences, reads with shared molecular identifiers were discarded. MiTCR, set to a Q25 quality threshold and the strictest error-elimination algorithm, was used for CDR3 identification, clonotype clustering and error correction. A nonparametric unseen species model with Euler transformation was used to estimate a lower bound on total TCR beta diversity. Clones were called with MiXCR by TCRdb after fastp trimmed the public reads at Q25, and only in-frame beta chains were retained. Rows merge per CDR3 protein into single entries with the most common DNA and genes. TCRdb's processing, not the authors', yielded these V and J calls. Here the sample has 780,000 or so distinct CDR3 sequences; more than 50% occur a single time. The ten largest make up more than 25% of the sample.

What the work shows at the level of the full study, not this receptor alone: Conclusive comparison of naive and antigen-experienced compartments was prevented by the profiling of bulk unsorted PBMCs. Observed TCR beta diversity per million T cells fell roughly linearly with age, and a significant reduction was already apparent by age roughly 41. A strong correlation was found between observed TCR beta diversity and the percentage of naive T cells measured by flow cytometry. Estimates of total diversity based on one million sequenced T cells were regarded as lower bounds and as underestimates. The CMV infection status of donors was not known, potentially confounding age-related changes in expanded clonotypes. Compared with the aged group, the long-lived group had more naive CD4+ T cells, fewer expanded clones and increased TCR diversity, a pattern suggesting age selection.

Donors were about 36 systemically healthy Caucasian individuals from Russia aged roughly 6 to 90 years. About 10 milliliters of peripheral blood were collected from each donor into EDTA-treated Vacutainer tubes. PBMCs were isolated by Ficoll-Paque density-gradient centrifugation, with at least 6 million obtained per sample. Trizol reagent was used to extract total RNA from the PBMCs, yielding at least 6 micrograms per sample. Naive CD45RAhigh/CD27high T cell percentages were measured by flow cytometry on a PBMC aliquot from every donor. Per the germline V gene, SGHTA is the CDR1 and FQGTGA is the CDR2. V has 6 bases trimmed and J has 0 bases trimmed; junction bases matching no gene number 7. The CDR3, cysteine through phenylalanine, is 17 amino acids long. Only the CDR3 portion is preserved as DNA: 51 bases, with reading frame beginning at the first base.

The sequencing sample was made of blood. The receptor was derived from a middle-aged man in good health. The sequence joins TRBV7-3 to TRBJ2-6; TRBD1 matches 8 bases in the middle. The CDR3 reads CASSFGTGPSGANVLTF. The DNA reads TGTGCCAGCAGTTTCGGGACAGGCCCCTCTGGGGCCAACGTCCTGACTTTC.